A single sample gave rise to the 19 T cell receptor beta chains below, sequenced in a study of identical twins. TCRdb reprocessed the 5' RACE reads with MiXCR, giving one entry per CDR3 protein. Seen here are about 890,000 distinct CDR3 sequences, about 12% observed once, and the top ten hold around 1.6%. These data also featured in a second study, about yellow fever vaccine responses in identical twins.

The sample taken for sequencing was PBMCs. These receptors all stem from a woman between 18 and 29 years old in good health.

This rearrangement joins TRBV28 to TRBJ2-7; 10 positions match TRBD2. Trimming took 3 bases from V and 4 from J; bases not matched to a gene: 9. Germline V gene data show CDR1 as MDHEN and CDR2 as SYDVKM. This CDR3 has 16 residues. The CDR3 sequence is CASSFSLRTSGYEQYF. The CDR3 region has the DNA TGTGCCAGCAGTTTCAGTCTTCGGACTAGCGGATACGAGCAGTACTTC.

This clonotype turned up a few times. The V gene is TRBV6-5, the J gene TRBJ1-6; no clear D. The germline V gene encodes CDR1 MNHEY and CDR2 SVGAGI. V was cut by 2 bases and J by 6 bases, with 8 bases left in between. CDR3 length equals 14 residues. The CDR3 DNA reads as TGTGCCAGCAGTTACGAGAGACGTAATTCACCCCTCCACTTT. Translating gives CASSYERRNSPLHF.

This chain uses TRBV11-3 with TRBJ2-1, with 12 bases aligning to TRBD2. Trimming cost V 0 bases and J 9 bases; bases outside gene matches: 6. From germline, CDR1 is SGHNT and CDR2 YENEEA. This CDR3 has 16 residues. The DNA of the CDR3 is TGTGCCAGCAGCTTAGAAGCTCTAGCGGGAGGGGGTGAGCAGTTCTTC. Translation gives CASSLEALAGGGEQFF. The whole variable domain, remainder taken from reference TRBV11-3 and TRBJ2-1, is EAGVVQSPRYKIIEKKQPVAFWCNPISGHNTLYWYLQNLGQGPELLIRYENEEAVDDSQLPKDRFSAERLKGVDSTLKIQPAELGDSAVYLCASSLEALAGGGEQFFGPGTRLTVL.

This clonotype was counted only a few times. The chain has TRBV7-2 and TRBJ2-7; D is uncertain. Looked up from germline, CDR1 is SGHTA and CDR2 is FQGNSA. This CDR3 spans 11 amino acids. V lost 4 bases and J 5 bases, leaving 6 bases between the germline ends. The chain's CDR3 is CASSSQHEQYF. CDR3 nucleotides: TGTGCCAGCAGCTCCCAACACGAGCAGTACTTC.

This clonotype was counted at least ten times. The CDR3 loop is CASSLGGTGLQETQYF. CDR3 coding DNA: TGTGCCAGCAGTTTGGGCGGGACAGGACTCCAAGAGACCCAGTACTTC. The chain couples TRBV28 to TRBJ2-5, with 8 positions matching TRBD1. Germline V gene lookup returns CDR1 MDHEN and CDR2 SYDVKM. The V gene end was trimmed by 3 bases and the J gene end by 1 base; junction bases not matched to a gene: 7. The CDR3 runs 16 residues.

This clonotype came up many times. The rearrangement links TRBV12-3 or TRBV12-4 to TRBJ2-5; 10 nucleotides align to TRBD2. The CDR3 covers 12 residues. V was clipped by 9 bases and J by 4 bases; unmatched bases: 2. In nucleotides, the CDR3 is TGTGCCAGTAGGACTAGCGGAGAGACCCAGTACTTC. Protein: CASRTSGETQYF.

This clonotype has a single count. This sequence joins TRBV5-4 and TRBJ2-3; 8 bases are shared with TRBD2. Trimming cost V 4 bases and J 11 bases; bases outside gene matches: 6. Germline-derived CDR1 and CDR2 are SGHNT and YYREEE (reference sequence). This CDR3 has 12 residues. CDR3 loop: CASSPGLGGQYF. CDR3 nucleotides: TGTGCCAGCAGCCCGGGACTAGGGGGGCAGTATTTT.

The DNA for the CDR3 is TGTGCCAGCAGCGAAAGCCTGGCAAATTCACCCCTCCACTTT. Its protein product is CASSESLANSPLHF. This chain uses TRBV9 with TRBJ1-6; the D is unclear. Germline-derived CDR1 and CDR2 are SGDLS and YYNGEE. This CDR3 is 14 amino acids long. Trimming removed 3 bases at V and 7 bases at J, with 11 bases between.

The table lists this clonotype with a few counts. The CDR3 loop reads CASSFSSGYEQYV. CDR3 coding DNA: TGTGCCAGCAGTTTTTCGTCGGGATACGAGCAGTACGTC. The chain combines TRBV28 with TRBJ2-7, with D perhaps TRBD2 (5 bases). V was pared by 3 bases and J by 4 bases, with 10 bases between. CDR3 size: 13 residues. Germline V lookup: CDR1 MDHEN, CDR2 SYDVKM.

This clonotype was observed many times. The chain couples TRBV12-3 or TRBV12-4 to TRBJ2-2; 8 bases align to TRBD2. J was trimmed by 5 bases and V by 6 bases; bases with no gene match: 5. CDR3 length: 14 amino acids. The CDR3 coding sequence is TGTGCCAGCAGCTTGTCGGGAGGGACCGGGGAGCTGTTTTTT. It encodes CASSLSGGTGELFF.

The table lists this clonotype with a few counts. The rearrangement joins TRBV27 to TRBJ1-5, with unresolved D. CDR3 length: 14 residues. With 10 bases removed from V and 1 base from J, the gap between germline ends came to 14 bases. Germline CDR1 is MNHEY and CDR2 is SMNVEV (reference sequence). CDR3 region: CATAEWGSNQPQHF. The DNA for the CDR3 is TGTGCCACCGCAGAATGGGGAAGCAATCAGCCCCAGCATTTT.

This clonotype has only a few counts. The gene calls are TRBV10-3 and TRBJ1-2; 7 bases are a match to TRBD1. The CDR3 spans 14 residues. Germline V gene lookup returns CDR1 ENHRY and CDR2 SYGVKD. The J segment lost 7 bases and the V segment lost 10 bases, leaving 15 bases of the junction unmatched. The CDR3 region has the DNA TGTGCCACCGGGGGGGAAGGGGGCTTCGGTGGCTACACCTTC. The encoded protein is CATGGEGGFGGYTF.

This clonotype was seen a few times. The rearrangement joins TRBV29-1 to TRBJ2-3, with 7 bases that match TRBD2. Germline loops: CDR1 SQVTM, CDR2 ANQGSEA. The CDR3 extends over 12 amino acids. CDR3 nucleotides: TGCACAAGCGGGGATGGGGCAGATACGCAGTATTTT. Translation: CTSGDGADTQYF.

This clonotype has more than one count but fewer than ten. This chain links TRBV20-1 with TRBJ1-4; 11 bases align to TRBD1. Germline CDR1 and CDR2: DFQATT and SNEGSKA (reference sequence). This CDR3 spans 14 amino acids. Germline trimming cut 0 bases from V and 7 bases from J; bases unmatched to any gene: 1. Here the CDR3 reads CSARDGTGGEKLFF. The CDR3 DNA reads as TGCAGTGCTAGAGACGGGACAGGGGGTGAAAAACTGTTTTTT.

CDR3 loop: CSVLSWGCGYTF. The CDR3 DNA follows: TGCAGTGTCCTTAGTTGGGGTTGTGGCTACACCTTC. V and J are TRBV20-1 and TRBJ1-2; D gene uncertain. The CDR3 runs 12 residues. The ends were cut back, 7 bases at V and 7 bases at J, with 16 bases in the middle. The germline CDR1 and CDR2 sequences are DFQATT and SNEGSKA (reference sequence).

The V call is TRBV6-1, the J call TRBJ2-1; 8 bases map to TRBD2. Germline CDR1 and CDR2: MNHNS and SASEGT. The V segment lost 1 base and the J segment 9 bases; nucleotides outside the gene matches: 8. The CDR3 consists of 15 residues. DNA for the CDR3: TGTGCCAGCAGTGAAGTTGCGGGGGGCCTGGGTGAGCAGTTCTTC. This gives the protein CASSEVAGGLGEQFF.

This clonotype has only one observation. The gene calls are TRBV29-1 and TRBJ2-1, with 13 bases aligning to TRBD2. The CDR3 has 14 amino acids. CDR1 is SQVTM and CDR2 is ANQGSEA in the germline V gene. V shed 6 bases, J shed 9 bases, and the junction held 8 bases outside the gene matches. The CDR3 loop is CSVATSGRAFEQFF. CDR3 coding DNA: TGCAGCGTCGCAACTAGCGGGAGGGCCTTTGAGCAGTTCTTC.

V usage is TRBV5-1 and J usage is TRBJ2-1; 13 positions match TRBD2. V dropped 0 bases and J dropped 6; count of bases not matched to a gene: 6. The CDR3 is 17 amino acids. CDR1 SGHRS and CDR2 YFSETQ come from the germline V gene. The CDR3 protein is CASSLELAGGVRNEQFF. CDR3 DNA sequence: TGCGCCAGCAGCTTGGAACTAGCGGGGGGGGTACGCAATGAGCAGTTCTTC.

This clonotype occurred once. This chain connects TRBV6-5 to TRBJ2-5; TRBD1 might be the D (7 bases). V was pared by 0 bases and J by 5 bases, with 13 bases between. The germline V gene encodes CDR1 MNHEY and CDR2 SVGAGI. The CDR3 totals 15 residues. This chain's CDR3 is CASSYSPQGGETQYF. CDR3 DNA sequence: TGTGCCAGCAGTTACTCGCCGCAGGGGGGCGAGACCCAGTACTTC.